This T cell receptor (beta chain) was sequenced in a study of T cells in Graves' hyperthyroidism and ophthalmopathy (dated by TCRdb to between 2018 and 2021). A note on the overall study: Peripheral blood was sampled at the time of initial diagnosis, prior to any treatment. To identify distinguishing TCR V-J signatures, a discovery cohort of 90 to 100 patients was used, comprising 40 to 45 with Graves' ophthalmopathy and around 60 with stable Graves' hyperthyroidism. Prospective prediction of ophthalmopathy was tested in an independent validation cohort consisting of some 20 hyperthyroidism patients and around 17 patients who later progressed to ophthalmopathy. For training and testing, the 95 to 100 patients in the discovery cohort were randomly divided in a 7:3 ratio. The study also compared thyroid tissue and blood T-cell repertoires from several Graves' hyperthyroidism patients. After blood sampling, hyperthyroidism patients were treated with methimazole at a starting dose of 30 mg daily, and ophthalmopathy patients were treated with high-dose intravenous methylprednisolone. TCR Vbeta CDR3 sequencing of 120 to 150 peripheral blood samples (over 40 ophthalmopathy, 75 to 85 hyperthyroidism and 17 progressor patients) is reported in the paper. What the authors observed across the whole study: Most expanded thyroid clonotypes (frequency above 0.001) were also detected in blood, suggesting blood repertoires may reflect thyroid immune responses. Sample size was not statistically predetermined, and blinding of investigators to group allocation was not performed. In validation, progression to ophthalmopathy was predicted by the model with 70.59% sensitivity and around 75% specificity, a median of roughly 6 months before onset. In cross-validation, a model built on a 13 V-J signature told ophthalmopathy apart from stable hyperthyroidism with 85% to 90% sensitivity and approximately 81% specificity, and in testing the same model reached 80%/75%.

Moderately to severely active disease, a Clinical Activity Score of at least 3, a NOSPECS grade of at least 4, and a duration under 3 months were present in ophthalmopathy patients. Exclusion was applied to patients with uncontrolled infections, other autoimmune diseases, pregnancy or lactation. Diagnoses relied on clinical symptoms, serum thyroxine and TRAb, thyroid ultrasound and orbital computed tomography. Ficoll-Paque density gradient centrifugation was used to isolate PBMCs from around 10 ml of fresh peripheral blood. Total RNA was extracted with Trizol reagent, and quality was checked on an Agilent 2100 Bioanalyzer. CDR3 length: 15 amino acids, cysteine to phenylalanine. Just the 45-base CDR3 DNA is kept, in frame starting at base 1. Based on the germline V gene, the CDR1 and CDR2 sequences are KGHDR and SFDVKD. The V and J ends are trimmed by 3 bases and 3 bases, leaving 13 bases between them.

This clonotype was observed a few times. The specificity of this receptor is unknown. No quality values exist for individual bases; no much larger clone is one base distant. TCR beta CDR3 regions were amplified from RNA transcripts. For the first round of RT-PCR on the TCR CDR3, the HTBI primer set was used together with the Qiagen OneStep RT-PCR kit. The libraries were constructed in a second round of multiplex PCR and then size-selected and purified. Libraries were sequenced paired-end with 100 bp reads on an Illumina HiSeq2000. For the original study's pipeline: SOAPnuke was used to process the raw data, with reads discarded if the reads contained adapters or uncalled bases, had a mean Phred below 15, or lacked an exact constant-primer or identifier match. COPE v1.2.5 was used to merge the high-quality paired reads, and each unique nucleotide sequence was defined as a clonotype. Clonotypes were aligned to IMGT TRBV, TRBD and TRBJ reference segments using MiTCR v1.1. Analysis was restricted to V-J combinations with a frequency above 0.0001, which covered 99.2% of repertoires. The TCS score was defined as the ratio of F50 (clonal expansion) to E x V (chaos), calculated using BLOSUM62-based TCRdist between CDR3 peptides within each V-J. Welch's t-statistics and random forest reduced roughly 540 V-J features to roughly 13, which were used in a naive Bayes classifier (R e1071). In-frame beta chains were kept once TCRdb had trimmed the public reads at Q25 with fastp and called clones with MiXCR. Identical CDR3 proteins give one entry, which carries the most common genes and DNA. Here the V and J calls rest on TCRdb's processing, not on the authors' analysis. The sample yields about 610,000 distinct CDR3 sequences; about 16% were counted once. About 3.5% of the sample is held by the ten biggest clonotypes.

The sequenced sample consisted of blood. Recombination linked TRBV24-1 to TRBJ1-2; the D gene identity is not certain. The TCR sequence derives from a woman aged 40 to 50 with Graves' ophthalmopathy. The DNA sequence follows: TGTGCCACCAGTGATGCAGCCGACGGGTACTATGGCTACACCTTC. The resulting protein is CATSDAADGYYGYTF.